A single T cell receptor beta chain is shown here with its context. The data stem from a study of shared clonotypes between healthy human individuals. From germline, CDR1 is ENHRY and CDR2 SYGVKD. There are 15 residues in the CDR3. The V and J ends lost 4 bases and 5 bases respectively, with 15 bases between them. Deep-level running was used for the assay. Using immunoSEQ multiplex PCR, the repertoire was profiled, and TCRdb retains in-frame clones only, with some absent. The sample holds about 600,000 clones, roughly 79% seen once. Material: PBMCs. The rearrangement uses TRBV10-3 and TRBJ2-1; TRBD1 or TRBD2 may be the D gene (6 bases each). This receptor was taken from a middle-aged woman in good health. Some clones in this sample may be carry-over from other donors' samples. The CDR3 spells CAISGAGQGNNEQFF. The CDR3, as DNA: TGTGCCATCAGTGGGGCGGGGCAGGGGAACAATGAGCAGTTCTTC.